This T cell receptor beta chain comes out of a study of blood T cell repertoires in COVID-19 (dated by TCRdb to 2020 to 2022). In terms of the full investigation: Samples from collaborators originated in the United States, Italy and Spain and spanned both the acute and convalescent phases of COVID-19. Where available, HLA class I and class II types were obtained from metadata supplied by the sample provider rather than from assay-based typing. The prospective study material was composed of cDNA or gDNA derived from T cells, B-cell-depleted T cells, or PBMCs. The repertoires were released in a freely available public database meant as a resource for research on the immune response to SARS-CoV-2. The sample metadata nearly always contained a de-identified subject ID, COVID-19 status, age in years and sex. The samples were drawn from two sources: the first 160 participants of the ongoing ImmuneRACE study, and 950 to 1,500 subjects contributed by 6 global collaborators. Deeply sampled blood TCRbeta repertoires from subjects exposed to, actively infected with, or recovered from COVID-19 were included in the dataset.

As concerns this clone: The target of this receptor is not known. One base away there is no much larger clone; base qualities are not given.

Points the paper makes about the study in general: Clinical and demographic metadata were provided uncurated, with the amount varying by source and participant.

Enrolling through a virtual design, the prospective study's participants ranged in age from roughly 18 to 100 years and lived across roughly 23 United States geographic areas. To assign participants to cohorts, the prospective study relied on clinical history that participants themselves reported in a screening survey and a study questionnaire. Recovered participants in ImmuneRACE Cohort 3 were defined as having two consecutive negative NP/OP PCR tests, clearance from a healthcare professional, or resolution of symptoms. In the prospective study, whole blood, serum and a nasopharyngeal or oropharyngeal swab were collected from each participant by mobile phlebotomists. Prospective study participants could optionally give additional blood draws and questionnaires over an approximately 2-month period. Before DNA extraction, prospective study blood samples were shipped either frozen or at room temperature.

Relative to germline, V is missing 6 bases and J is missing 0 bases, with 9 bases of the junction outside any gene match. Per the germline V gene, SGHTA is the CDR1 and FQGNSA is the CDR2. CDR3 length: 16 amino acids, cysteine to phenylalanine. Only the CDR3 part of the read is kept: 48 bases, read in frame from the first base. The immunoSEQ Assay, a bias-controlled multiplex PCR, was used to amplify TCRbeta CDR3 regions from genomic DNA. As for the original processing: The number of nucleated cells in each sample was estimated by amplification of reference gene primers within the assay. Sequence reads were collapsed and filtered to measure the absolute abundance of every unique TCRbeta CDR3 rearrangement. Productive Simpson clonality was computed per sample as the square root of Simpson's diversity index over productive rearrangements. The source is immuneACCESS, and TCRdb retained only in-frame sequences with V and J called. Part of the clones is not carried over; for the studies checked, unresolved V genes explain less than half of this, and the remainder is unexplained. V, J and clone size reflect that table, while D and trimming were determined from the DNA. The sample has over 150,000 clones on record, about 81% of them singletons. More than 5.5% of the sample belongs to the ten largest clones.

The clonotype was recovered from a man aged 45-65 years who had recovered from COVID-19. What was sequenced was PBMCs or T cells enriched from blood (not recorded which). The chain uses TRBV7-2 and TRBJ2-3; a stretch of 7 junction bases matches TRBD2. The DNA is as follows: TGTGCCAGCAGTCTAGGGTGGGGGGGAAGCACAGATACGCAGTATTTT. This yields the protein CASSLGWGGSTDTQYF.